This T cell receptor (beta chain) was recorded in a study of blood T cell repertoires in COVID-19. As for the study in general: Donors in the United States, Italy and Spain gave samples during acute or convalescent COVID-19. Sample material is recorded as cDNA or gDNA derived from T cells, B-cell-depleted T cells, or PBMCs.

Per the original data handling: Amplified reference gene primers provided the basis for estimating nucleated cell counts. The repertoire was sequenced with immunoSEQ multiplex PCR; TCRdb's copy has only in-frame clones and lacks some. From that table come the V and J calls and clone size; the DNA was used to work out D and trimming. The data contain fewer than 350,000 clones, roughly 85% of them singletons. Trimming removed 0 bases from V and 1 base from J; junction bases left unmatched: 0. The CDR3 spans 16 residues. Per germline, CDR1 SGHDT and CDR2 YYEEEE. The chain has TRBV5-6 and TRBJ2-1; TRBD2 agrees at 11 bases. This clonotype was sampled from a human donor in a cohort sampled during active COVID-19. Sequencing used peripheral blood. In nucleotides, the CDR3 is TGTGCCAGCAGCTTGGGACTAGCGGGGTCCTACAATGAGCAGTTCTTC. Amino acids: CASSLGLAGSYNEQFF.